Each of the 11 T cell receptor beta chains below was sequenced from the same sample in a study of blood T cell repertoires in COVID-19. Profiling relied on immunoSEQ multiplex PCR, and the TCRdb table lists in-frame clones only, not all of them. The data hold about 270,000 clones, with roughly 88% observed a single time. The sample comprised PBMCs or T cells enriched from blood (not recorded which). The source of these receptors is a woman aged 35 to 49 with acute COVID-19.

CDR3 sequence (DNA): TGTGCCACCAGCAGAGATAGAGCGATGAACACTGAAGCTTTCTTT. Its protein product is CATSRDRAMNTEAFF. The chain uses TRBV15 and TRBJ1-1; D gene unclear. The CDR3 is 15 amino acids. V shed 0 bases and J shed 0 bases, with 8 bases lying between them. The V gene's germline CDR1 is LNHNV and CDR2 YYDKDF (reference sequence). The full variable domain, completed using reference TRBV15 and TRBJ1-1, is DAMVIQNPRYQVTQFGKPVTLSCSQTLNHNVMYWYQQKSSQAPKLLFHYYDKDFNNEADTPDNFQSRRPNTSFCFLDIRSPGLGDTAMYLCATSRDRAMNTEAFFGQGTRLTVV.

This clone has a single count. The rearrangement uses TRBV7-2 and TRBJ1-1; tentatively, D is TRBD1 (6 bases). Trimming shortened V by 4 bases and J by 4 bases, and 13 bases separated the two germline ends. The CDR3 covers 14 residues. Germline CDR1 is SGHTA and CDR2 is FQGNSA. This CDR3 reads CASSYHGRGTEAFF. In DNA, the CDR3 is TGTGCCAGCAGCTACCATGGCAGGGGCACTGAAGCTTTCTTT.

The CDR3 DNA follows: TGTGCCAGCAGCCAGGGGGACAGCCTCAATCAGCCCCAGCATTTT. It is translated as CASSQGDSLNQPQHF. This chain uses TRBV4-2 with TRBJ1-5, with TRBD1 matching over 7 bases. V lost 3 bases, J lost 3 bases, and 5 bases stayed unmatched. The CDR3 length is 15 residues. Per the germline V gene, CDR1 is LGHNA and CDR2 is YNFKEQ.

This clone appeared a few times. This chain uses TRBV5-1 with TRBJ1-6, with a tentative D call TRBD1 (6 bases). Between the trimmed V and J ends, which lost 4 bases and 6 bases, there was a span of 14 bases. The CDR3 is made up of 15 amino acids. CDR1 is SGHRS and CDR2 is YFSETQ in the germline V gene. The CDR3: CASSGGQLLNSPLHF. CDR3 DNA sequence: TGCGCCAGCAGCGGAGGACAGCTTCTTAATTCACCCCTCCACTTT. Complete variable domain (other parts from reference TRBV5-1 and TRBJ1-6): KAGVTQTPRYLIKTRGQQVTLSCSPISGHRSVSWYQQTPGQGLQFLFEYFSETQRNKGNFPGRFSGRQFSNSRSEMNVSTLELGDSALYLCASSGGQLLNSPLHFGNGTRLTVT.

About this clone: The same CDR3 can be traced to other DNA sequences in this sample. The chain combines TRBV3-1 (or the pseudogene TRBV3-2) with TRBJ1-5; 7 positions agree with TRBD1. Germline V lookup: CDR1 LGHDT, CDR2 YNNKEL (reference sequence). V shed 1 base, J shed 6 bases, and the junction held 6 bases outside the gene matches. This CDR3 has 15 amino acids. The CDR3 sequence: CASSQGQGGSQPQHF. CDR3 bases: TGTGCCAGCAGCCAAGGACAGGGAGGATCTCAGCCCCAGCATTTT.

CDR3 in DNA: TGTGCCAGCAGCTCTGTTAGGGGGCTGGGAACTGAAGCTTTCTTT. Its translation: CASSSVRGLGTEAFF. The chain carries TRBV11-2 and TRBJ1-1, with 7 bases matching TRBD1. With V trimmed by 4 bases and J by 5 bases, 10 bases remained unmatched. The CDR3 covers 15 residues. The germline gives CDR1 SGHAT, CDR2 FQNNGV.

V is TRBV7-2 and J is TRBJ2-3; TRBD1 agrees at 8 bases. The CDR3 covers 18 residues. The V and J ends lost 1 base and 1 base, in that order; junction bases with no gene match: 10. Germline V lookup: CDR1 SGHTA, CDR2 FQGNSA. CDR3 in amino acids: CASSLDGRGRVGTDTQYF. The CDR3 DNA is TGTGCCAGCAGCTTAGACGGCAGGGGGCGAGTAGGCACAGATACGCAGTATTTT.

The chain uses TRBV18 and TRBJ1-5, with 8 bases matching TRBD1. CDR1 KGHSH and CDR2 LQKENI come from the germline V gene. The CDR3 contains 14 residues. V was pared by 6 bases and J by 2 bases, with 3 bases of the junction left unmatched. The CDR3 loop is CASSAGQGNQPQHF. In DNA form, the CDR3 reads TGTGCCAGCTCCGCGGGACAGGGCAATCAGCCCCAGCATTTT. Drawing the rest from reference TRBV18 and TRBJ1-5, the complete variable domain is NAGVMQNPRHLVRRRGQEARLRCSPMKGHSHVYWYRQLPEEGLKFMVYLQKENIIDESGMPKERFSAEFPKEGPSILRIQQVVRGDSAAYFCASSAGQGNQPQHFGDGTRLSIL.

The J gene is TRBJ2-2, the V gene TRBV5-1; tentative D call: TRBD1 (5 bases). Germline CDR1 SGHRS, CDR2 YFSETQ. Trimming stripped 4 bases from V and 1 base from J, with 14 bases between. This CDR3 comprises 16 residues. CDR3 loop: CASSPGHPRNTGELFF. The CDR3 coding sequence is TGCGCCAGCAGCCCTGGACACCCTCGGAACACCGGGGAGCTGTTTTTT.

This rearrangement joins TRBV4-3 to TRBJ2-7; 9 bases agree with TRBD2. Per the germline V gene, CDR1 is LGHNA and CDR2 is YSLEER. CDR3 size: 16 residues. V was pared by 4 bases and J by 5 bases, with 12 bases of the junction left unmatched. For the CDR3, the DNA is TGCGCCAGCAGCCTGCGGGCGGGAGGGGCAGGGGACGAGCAGTACTTC. Protein: CASSLRAGGAGDEQYF.

The chain recombines TRBV27 with TRBJ1-4; D unresolved. V gave up 2 bases and J gave up 0 bases, with 10 bases separating them. The CDR3 runs 16 residues. The germline V gene has CDR1 MNHEY and CDR2 SMNVEV (reference sequence). DNA of the CDR3: TGTGCCAGCAGTTTAATTCCGGGGACAACTAATGAAAAACTGTTTTTT. Translated, it gives CASSLIPGTTNEKLFF.